Each of the 25 T cell receptor beta chains below was sequenced from the same sample in a study of glioma-infiltrating T cells. The iRepertoire nested amplicon-rescue multiplex PCR amplified TCR alpha and beta CDR3s from RNA. TCRdb passed the multiplex PCR reads through MiXCR, listing each CDR3 protein once. The profile shows around 93,000 distinct CDR3 sequences, approximately 40% of them singletons. Sequenced sample: glioma tissue, nonneoplastic brain tissue, or PBMCs (not recorded which). The receptors come from a human donor with low-grade glioma or glioblastoma, undergoing nonglioma brain surgery, or in good health (not recorded which).

This clonotype appeared many times. This chain connects TRBV20-1 to TRBJ2-3; 7 bases are a match to TRBD1. Looked up from germline, CDR1 is DFQATT and CDR2 is SNEGSKA (reference sequence). J was trimmed by 4 bases and V by 6 bases; bases with no gene match: 13. The CDR3 extends over 15 amino acids. The CDR3 region has the DNA TGCAGTGCCAAGGCCCCGGTAGGGGGCCCAGATACGCAGTATTTT. Amino acids: CSAKAPVGGPDTQYF.

As for this clonotype: The CDR3 ends on some other residue instead of the conserved phenylalanine or tryptophan, so this is likely a read error. V usage is TRBV20-1 and J usage is TRBJ2-1; the match to TRBD1 covers 8 bases. Germline V CDR1 and CDR2: DFQATT, SNEGSKA (reference sequence). The CDR3 length is 12 residues. Germline trimming cut 5 bases from V and 10 bases from J; bases unmatched to any gene: 7. The CDR3 sequence is CSALGQDYEQFL. In DNA form, the CDR3 reads TGCAGTGCTTTGGGACAGGACTACGAGCAGTTCTTA.

This clonotype was seen ten or more times. The chain carries TRBV7-6 and TRBJ1-1; TRBD1 matches 7 bases. CDR3 size: 14 residues. CDR1 SGHVS and CDR2 FNYEAQ come from the germline V gene. Trimming took 4 bases from V and 2 from J; bases not matched to a gene: 4. The CDR3 region is CASSSTGSNTEAFF. Written as DNA, the CDR3 is TGTGCCAGCAGCTCGACAGGGAGCAACACTGAAGCTTTCTTT.

This clonotype was counted once. DNA of the CDR3: TGTGCCACCAGCAGAGATACAGGGCTCACAGATACGCAGTATTTT. The encoded protein is CATSRDTGLTDTQYF. The rearrangement joins TRBV15 to TRBJ2-3, with a weak D call TRBD1 (6 bases). This CDR3 contains 15 residues. CDR1 and CDR2 from the germline V gene are LNHNV and YYDKDF (reference sequence). The V end was cut by 0 bases, the J end by 2 bases, with 9 bases between. The whole variable domain, filled in from reference TRBV15 and TRBJ2-3, reads DAMVIQNPRYQVTQFGKPVTLSCSQTLNHNVMYWYQQKSSQAPKLLFHYYDKDFNNEADTPDNFQSRRPNTSFCFLDIRSPGLGDTAMYLCATSRDTGLTDTQYFGPGTRLTVL.

About this clonotype: This may arise from a read error, as a much more abundant clone is one base away. V usage is TRBV2 and J usage is TRBJ2-5, with D perhaps TRBD1 or TRBD2 (5 bases each). CDR3 length equals 15 residues. Germline loops: CDR1 SNHLY, CDR2 FYNNEI. Trimming left V 4 bases short and J 9 bases short, with 21 bases between. This CDR3 reads CASSGGRVGLEAQYF. CDR3 DNA: TGTGCCAGCAGTGGGGGCAGGGTGGGCCTGGAGGCCCAGTACTTC.

This clonotype was seen at least ten times. The chain joins TRBV6-2 or TRBV6-3 to TRBJ1-1; 9 bases are shared with TRBD1. The V segment lost 6 bases and the J segment 6 bases; nucleotides outside the gene matches: 11. The CDR3 consists of 15 residues. Germline V CDR1 and CDR2: MNHEY, SVGEGT. The CDR3 bases are TGTGCCAGCAGATTAATCGGACAGGGGATCCCTGAAGCTTTCTTT. Its protein is CASRLIGQGIPEAFF.

This clonotype occurred many times. This rearrangement joins TRBV7-2 to TRBJ2-2; 10 bases line up with TRBD1. The CDR3 extends over 15 amino acids. The ends lost 5 bases at V and 5 bases at J; junction bases unmatched: 5. CDR1 and CDR2 (germline): SGHTA, FQGNSA. As DNA, the CDR3 is TGTGCCAGCAGCCGCGGGACAGGGGTTACCGGGGAGCTGTTTTTT. It yields the protein CASSRGTGVTGELFF.

The table lists this clonotype with many counts. The rearrangement links TRBV7-2 to TRBJ2-3, with unresolved D. This CDR3 is 16 amino acids long. Germline assignment: CDR1 SGHTA and CDR2 FQGNSA. The germline V and J ends were trimmed by 5 bases and 1 base, with 16 bases remaining between them. CDR3 DNA sequence: TGTGCCAGCAGCGGACGCGCAAGACGGGGCACAGATACGCAGTATTTT. This encodes CASSGRARRGTDTQYF.

This clonotype was detected only once. The chain links TRBV28 to TRBJ2-1, with D perhaps TRBD1 (6 bases). Germline CDR1 and CDR2: MDHEN and SYDVKM. The CDR3 sequence is 14 residues long. Trimming cost V 8 bases and J 9 bases, with 20 bases left between them. The CDR3 reads CASAGSGDMTEQFF. The CDR3 coding sequence is TGTGCCAGCGCCGGGTCAGGGGATATGACTGAGCAGTTCTTC.

A remark on this clonotype: This may be a read error: a much more frequent sequence differs by one nucleotide. The chain employs TRBV18 and TRBJ2-7; maybe TRBD1 (7 bases). CDR1 and CDR2 from the germline V gene are KGHSH and LQKENI. The ends were cut back, 3 bases at V and 6 bases at J, with 18 bases in the middle. The CDR3 is 15 residues long. CDR3 DNA sequence: TGTGCCAGCTCACCCAGAGAGACAGGGACTCCCGAGCAGTACTTC. Its protein product is CASSPRETGTPEQYF.

This clonotype was observed at least ten times. This chain joins TRBV29-1 and TRBJ1-4; no clear D. The CDR3 totals 11 residues. Germline V gives CDR1 SQVTM, CDR2 ANQGSEA. With 6 bases removed from V and 8 bases from J, the gap between germline ends came to 10 bases. In nucleotides, the CDR3 is TGCAGCGTAATGGAGTGGGAAAAACTGTTTTTT. Protein product: CSVMEWEKLFF. Supplemented by reference TRBV29-1 and TRBJ1-4, the full variable domain reads SAVISQKPSRDICQRGTSLTIQCQVDSQVTMMFWYRQQPGQSLTLIATANQGSEATYESGFVIDKFPISRPNLTFSTLTVSNMSPEDSSIYLCSVMEWEKLFFGSGTQLSVL.

This clonotype came up many times. One end of the junction varies from germline; a read error may be responsible. The chain carries TRBV7-2 and TRBJ2-2, with a tentative D call TRBD2 (6 bases). Germline assignment: CDR1 SGHTA and CDR2 FQGNSA. The CDR3 sequence is 16 residues long. The CDR3 nucleotides are TGTGCCAGCGGCTTAGTCGGCGGGGCGAACACCGGGGAGCTGTTTTTT. Protein: CASGLVGGANTGELFF.

Regarding this clonotype: A single base separates this from a much larger clone, so it may be a read error. The chain recombines TRBV29-1 with TRBJ2-1; 10 nucleotides match TRBD1. After removal of 7 bases from V and 8 bases from J, the junction contained 11 bases not matched to a gene. CDR3 length equals 14 residues. CDR1 is SQVTM, CDR2 ANQGSEA, per germline. The CDR3 sequence: CSGLGQGTYDEQFF. DNA of the CDR3: TGCAGCGGCCTGGGACAGGGGACGTACGATGAGCAGTTCTTC.

This sequence joins TRBV6-2 or TRBV6-3 and TRBJ2-7; a possible D gene is TRBD1 (5 bases). Germline CDR1 MNHEY, CDR2 SVGEGT. The CDR3 length is 14 residues. CDR3: CAGADPGPYNEQYF. The CDR3 bases are TGTGCAGGGGCGGACCCCGGCCCCTACAATGAGCAGTACTTC.

This clonotype was seen ten or more times. V gene TRBV7-9 combines with J gene TRBJ2-1; 13 bases align to TRBD2. Per the germline V gene, CDR1 is SEHNR and CDR2 is FQNEAQ (reference sequence). The length of the CDR3 is 16 residues. Losses at the gene ends were 5 bases for V and 10 bases for J; bases not matched to a gene: 11. The CDR3: CASSPGLAGAPEEQFF. CDR3 DNA: TGTGCCAGCAGCCCCGGACTAGCGGGGGCCCCTGAGGAGCAGTTCTTC.

Worth noting for this clonotype: Compared with germline, one end of the junction differs, possibly owing to a read error. This chain connects TRBV20-1 to TRBJ1-6; 8 bases are shared with TRBD1. CDR1 and CDR2 (germline): DFQATT, SNEGSKA (reference sequence). The CDR3 spans 17 residues. This CDR3 reads CSARDGWRDRNNSHLHF. For the CDR3, the DNA is TGCAGTGCTAGAGATGGATGGAGGGACAGGAATAATTCACACCTCCACTTT.

The chain is built from TRBV28 and TRBJ2-7; either TRBD1 or TRBD2 may supply D (5 bases each). Per the germline V gene, CDR1 is MDHEN and CDR2 is SYDVKM. V was cut by 6 bases and J by 5 bases, with 17 bases left in between. The CDR3 totals 14 residues. The CDR3 reads CASSVGGTRDEQYF. CDR3 bases: TGTGCCAGCAGCGTCGGAGGCACCAGGGACGAGCAGTACTTC.

This clonotype appeared a few times. The V gene is TRBV29-1, the J gene TRBJ1-1; no clear D gene. Germline CDR1 is SQVTM and CDR2 is ANQGSEA. With 0 bases removed from V and 10 bases from J, the gap between germline ends came to 6 bases. The CDR3 is 10 amino acids. CDR3 bases: TGCAGCGTTGAAGAGGAGGGAGCTTTCTTT. Protein product: CSVEEEGAFF. Combining the CDR3 with reference TRBV29-1 and TRBJ1-1 gives the whole variable domain SAVISQKPSRDICQRGTSLTIQCQVDSQVTMMFWYRQQPGQSLTLIATANQGSEATYESGFVIDKFPISRPNLTFSTLTVSNMSPEDSSIYLCSVEEEGAFFGQGTRLTVV.

At least ten counts were recorded for this clonotype. The chain is built from TRBV12-3 or TRBV12-4 and TRBJ1-5; no definite D call. The CDR3 loop spans 15 amino acids. Trimming left V 4 bases short and J 0 bases short, with 10 bases between. The CDR3: CASSYGLGSNQPQHF. The CDR3 DNA reads TGTGCCAGCAGTTACGGACTGGGTAGCAATCAGCCCCAGCATTTT.

This clonotype was seen repeatedly, ten times or more. The rearrangement links TRBV6-5 to TRBJ2-1; 8 bases are a match to TRBD2. V lost 1 base and J lost 4; bases outside the gene matches: 6. Germline V gene lookup returns CDR1 MNHEY and CDR2 SVGAGI. There are 16 residues in the CDR3. The CDR3 DNA follows: TGTGCCAGCAGTTACTATGGTAGCGGGAAATACAATGAGCAGTTCTTC. It is translated as CASSYYGSGKYNEQFF.

At least ten counts were recorded for this clonotype. The V and J genes are TRBV28 and TRBJ2-1; D is possibly TRBD1 (6 bases). V lost 7 bases and J 2 bases, leaving 15 bases between the germline ends. CDR1 is MDHEN and CDR2 is SYDVKM in the germline V gene. This CDR3 comprises 15 residues. The CDR3 DNA follows: TGTGCCAGCACCCCGGGACATTCCACCTACAATGAGCAGTTCTTC. Its protein product is CASTPGHSTYNEQFF.

This clonotype occurred many times. CDR3 sequence: CASSPSGGWDSNQPQHF. Written as DNA, the CDR3 is TGTGCCAGCAGTCCCTCAGGGGGCTGGGATAGCAATCAGCCCCAGCATTTT. The chain employs TRBV12-3 or TRBV12-4 and TRBJ1-5; TRBD1 matches 8 bases. The CDR3 runs 17 residues. Trimming took 5 bases from V and 0 from J; bases not matched to a gene: 9.

In this sample, this clonotype turned up many times. This chain connects TRBV10-3 to TRBJ1-6; no clear D gene. CDR3 length: 14 residues. V gave up 2 bases and J gave up 9 bases, with 11 bases separating them. The germline gives CDR1 ENHRY, CDR2 SYGVKD. The CDR3 DNA is TGTGCCATCAGTGAGAACTGGGAGGGTTCACCCCTCCACTTT. Translation: CAISENWEGSPLHF.

This sequence joins TRBV25-1 and TRBJ2-1; D call uncertain. The length of the CDR3 is 13 residues. Trimming removed 1 base from V and 8 bases from J, with 9 bases in between. The germline gives CDR1 MGHDK, CDR2 SYGVNS. This chain's CDR3 is CASSEFQGYEQFF. The CDR3 nucleotides are TGTGCCAGCAGTGAATTCCAAGGCTATGAGCAGTTCTTC.

There are many counts of this clonotype. This chain joins TRBV20-1 and TRBJ2-7; TRBD2 aligns across 7 bases. The ends lost 5 bases at V and 2 bases at J; junction bases unmatched: 9. The CDR3 has 14 amino acids. The germline gives CDR1 DFQATT, CDR2 SNEGSKA (reference sequence). The CDR3 reads CSARGEGRPYEQYF. The CDR3 DNA reads TGCAGTGCTCGGGGGGAGGGACGGCCCTACGAGCAGTACTTC.